These 20 T cell receptor beta chains were all obtained from the same sample, sequenced in a study of cytomegalovirus exposure and HLA in healthy donors. PCR primers comprised 60 Vbeta and 13 Jbeta primers. Here immunoSEQ multiplex PCR was the method, and the copy in TCRdb shows in-frame clones only, minus some. The sample holds 70,000 to 95,000 clones, around 79% seen once. Sequences were obtained from PBMCs. These TCRs come from a human donor in good health.

This clone was seen only a few times. V is TRBV5-6 and J is TRBJ1-6; 9 bases line up with TRBD1. CDR3 size: 13 residues. CDR1 is SGHDT, CDR2 YYEEEE, per germline. J gave up 10 bases and V 4 bases, and 3 bases lay outside the gene matches. In DNA, the CDR3 is TGTGCCAGCAGCCGGACAGGGGACTCACCCCTCCACTTT. It specifies CASSRTGDSPLHF.

This chain uses TRBV7-2 with TRBJ2-1; maybe TRBD2 (6 bases). The germline V gene encodes CDR1 SGHTA and CDR2 FQGNSA. The CDR3 sequence is 14 residues long. V dropped 0 bases and J dropped 4 bases, with 7 bases sitting between them. CDR3 in DNA: TGTGCCAGCAGCTTAGCGGGAGGATACAATGAGCAGTTCTTC. Protein sequence: CASSLAGGYNEQFF.

This chain links TRBV10-3 with TRBJ2-1; a possible D gene is TRBD2 (8 bases). This CDR3 spans 15 amino acids. Germline V gene lookup returns CDR1 ENHRY and CDR2 SYGVKD. V lost 5 bases to trimming and J lost 8 bases, with 19 bases between them. CDR3 amino acids: CAISPLQGRGDEQFF. The CDR3 DNA reads as TGTGCCATCAGTCCTCTACAGGGGCGGGGGGATGAGCAGTTCTTC.

The V call is TRBV5-5, the J call TRBJ2-7; 9 nucleotides line up with TRBD1. From germline, CDR1 is SGHKS and CDR2 YYEKEE (reference sequence). The CDR3 runs to 16 residues. J gave up 2 bases and V 4 bases, and 10 bases lay outside the gene matches. This CDR3 reads CASSLRDRVGTYEQYF. The CDR3 DNA reads as TGTGCCAGCAGCCTACGGGACAGGGTAGGGACCTACGAGCAGTACTTC.

This sequence joins TRBV5-6 and TRBJ2-7; TRBD2 agrees at 9 bases. The CDR3 spans 14 residues. The junction had 6 bases not matched to a gene; V was cut back by 3 bases and J by 5 bases. CDR1 SGHDT and CDR2 YYEEEE come from the germline V gene. The CDR3 DNA follows: TGTGCCAGCAGCTCGCGGGGGGGGCGGGACGAGCAGTACTTC. Translation: CASSSRGGRDEQYF.

The rearrangement joins TRBV6-5 to TRBJ1-1; possible D gene TRBD1, 5 bases. This CDR3 is 15 amino acids long. V was trimmed by 0 bases and J by 1 base, leaving 9 bases between them. Germline V gene lookup returns CDR1 MNHEY and CDR2 SVGAGI. The CDR3 here is CASSYSGRGNTEAFF. The CDR3, as DNA: TGTGCCAGCAGTTACTCGGGGAGGGGGAACACTGAAGCTTTCTTT.

This chain joins TRBV28 and TRBJ2-3; tentative D call: TRBD2 (6 bases). The germline V gene has CDR1 MDHEN and CDR2 SYDVKM. The CDR3 totals 14 residues. V dropped 3 bases and J dropped 3 bases, with 10 bases sitting between them. Written as DNA, the CDR3 is TGTGCCAGCAGTTTTCTGGCGGGGACAGATACGCAGTATTTT. The encoded protein is CASSFLAGTDTQYF.

This clone was found a few times. The rearrangement uses TRBV6-6 and TRBJ2-7, with 7 bases matching TRBD1. The V gene end was trimmed by 1 base and the J gene end by 4 bases; junction bases not matched to a gene: 7. CDR1 and CDR2 (germline): MNHNY, SVGAGI (reference sequence). The CDR3 length is 15 residues. The CDR3, as DNA: TGTGCCAGCAGTTACTTGGCCGGGACAGCATACGAGCAGTACTTC. Encoded protein: CASSYLAGTAYEQYF.

The chain uses TRBV7-9 and TRBJ1-2; 8 bases match TRBD1. V was pared by 4 bases and J by 0 bases, with 7 bases of the junction left unmatched. The CDR3 runs to 16 residues. Germline V gene lookup returns CDR1 SEHNR and CDR2 FQNEAQ (reference sequence). The DNA for the CDR3 is TGTGCCAGCAGCTACTTTGGACAGGGTACTAACTATGGCTACACCTTC. Amino acid sequence: CASSYFGQGTNYGYTF.

J is TRBJ2-7 and V is TRBV7-6; D not resolved. This CDR3 has 13 residues. Trimming took 4 bases from V and 5 from J, leaving 12 bases between them. Germline values: CDR1 SGHVS, CDR2 FNYEAQ. CDR3 protein: CASSSEYRDEQYF. The CDR3 bases are TGTGCCAGCAGCTCAGAGTATCGGGACGAGCAGTACTTC.

In nucleotides, the CDR3 is TGTGCCAGCAGCGAGCAGGCTTATAATTCACCCCTCCACTTT. Translating gives CASSEQAYNSPLHF. The chain recombines TRBV9 with TRBJ1-6; D uncertain. V was trimmed by 3 bases and J by 4 bases, leaving 8 bases between them. This CDR3 contains 14 residues. Germline V lookup: CDR1 SGDLS, CDR2 YYNGEE.

About this clone itself: Distinct nucleotide sequences in the sample also encode this CDR3. The chain links TRBV27 to TRBJ1-1; no clear D. CDR3 size: 13 residues. Germline V lookup: CDR1 MNHEY, CDR2 SMNVEV (reference sequence). Deletions cut 0 bases from V and 4 bases from J, with 6 bases between. This chain's CDR3 is CASSLSLGTEAFF. In nucleotides, the CDR3 is TGTGCCAGCAGTTTATCGCTCGGCACTGAAGCTTTCTTT.

The rearrangement uses TRBV6-1 and TRBJ2-2, with TRBD2 matching over 11 bases. The germline V gene encodes CDR1 MNHNS and CDR2 SASEGT. The junction had 1 base not matched to a gene; V was cut back by 6 bases and J by 1 base. The CDR3 has 15 amino acids. The CDR3 protein is CASRLAGGNTGELFF. The DNA for the CDR3 is TGTGCCAGCAGGCTAGCGGGGGGGAACACCGGGGAGCTGTTTTTT.

The CDR3 loop is CASSLASEASQETQYF. The CDR3 nucleotides read TGTGCCAGCAGCTTGGCGTCTGAGGCCAGCCAAGAGACCCAGTACTTC. The J gene is TRBJ2-5, the V gene TRBV5-6; D call uncertain. The V gene lost 0 bases and the J gene lost 1 base, with 13 bases spanning the gap. The germline V gene encodes CDR1 SGHDT and CDR2 YYEEEE. The CDR3 covers 16 residues. The entire variable domain, with the rest obtained from reference TRBV5-6 and TRBJ2-5, is as follows: DAGVTQSPTHLIKTRGQQVTLRCSPKSGHDTVSWYQQALGQGPQFIFQYYEEEERQRGNFPDRFSGHQFPNYSSELNVNALLLGDSALYLCASSLASEASQETQYFGPGTRLLVL.

This chain joins TRBV27 and TRBJ2-7; TRBD1 matches 9 bases. Germline CDR1 is MNHEY and CDR2 is SMNVEV (reference sequence). The CDR3 has 15 residues. V lost 5 bases to trimming and J lost 6 bases; unmatched junction nucleotides: 11. CDR3 bases: TGTGCCAGCAGTGAACTGGGACAGGGACGTATCGAGCAGTACTTC. Translating gives CASSELGQGRIEQYF.

J is TRBJ1-4 and V is TRBV19; D gene ambiguous. Germline V lookup: CDR1 LNHDA, CDR2 SQIVND (reference sequence). This CDR3 has 12 amino acids. V was shortened by 1 base and J by 8 bases, with 5 bases between the two germline ends. In DNA, the CDR3 is TGTGCCAGTAGTATAGGGGCGGAAAAACTGTTTTTT. This translates into CASSIGAEKLFF.

The chain couples TRBV5-1 to TRBJ2-1; TRBD2 matches at 14 bases. The CDR3 extends over 17 amino acids. Germline CDR1 SGHRS, CDR2 YFSETQ. Trimming removed 5 bases from V and 3 bases from J; junction bases left unmatched: 7. The CDR3 loop is CASSLPGLAGGYNEQFF. CDR3 coding DNA: TGCGCCAGCAGTCTTCCCGGACTAGCGGGGGGCTACAATGAGCAGTTCTTC.

The genes are TRBV6-1 and TRBJ1-6; tentatively, D is TRBD1 (5 bases). Germline CDR1 reads MNHNS; CDR2 reads SASEGT. The length of the CDR3 is 16 residues. V lost 4 bases to trimming and J lost 9 bases, with 19 bases between them. The CDR3 coding sequence is TGTGCCAGCAGTGGGGGGGGGTGGTATATCGGTTCACCCCTCCACTTT. It translates to CASSGGGWYIGSPLHF.

This clone was seen only once. The V call is TRBV30, the J call TRBJ2-2; TRBD1 aligns across 9 bases. The CDR3 has 15 amino acids. V dropped 0 bases and J dropped 6; count of bases not matched to a gene: 5. Germline V CDR1 and CDR2: GTSNPN, SVGIG (reference sequence). The CDR3: CAWSVRDREAGELFF. For the CDR3, the DNA is TGTGCCTGGAGTGTACGGGACAGGGAGGCCGGGGAGCTGTTTTTT. Full variable domain (outside the CDR3, taken from reference TRBV30 and TRBJ2-2): SQTIHQWPATLVQPVGSPLSLECTVEGTSNPNLYWYRQAAGRGLQLLFYSVGIGQISSEVPQNLSASRPQDRQFILSSKKLLLSDSGFYLCAWSVRDREAGELFFGEGSRLTVL.

The V and J genes are TRBV19 and TRBJ2-1; 9 bases are shared with TRBD2. This CDR3 spans 19 amino acids. CDR1 LNHDA and CDR2 SQIVND come from the germline V gene (reference sequence). The ends lost 7 bases at V and 0 bases at J; junction bases unmatched: 16. This chain's CDR3 is CASTALGGGALISYNEQFF. In nucleotides, the CDR3 is TGTGCCAGTACCGCATTGGGCGGGGGGGCCCTAATCTCCTACAATGAGCAGTTCTTC.